The T cell receptor (beta chain) described here comes from a study of cytomegalovirus exposure and HLA in healthy donors. Trimming left V 5 bases short and J 0 bases short, with 13 bases between. CDR3 length: 15 residues. Germline V gene sequence: CDR1 SGHTA, CDR2 FQGNSA. Findings of the study overall: Most likely, a cluster of highly shared sequence variants arose as a sequencing artifact. Among TCR beta chains, those listed as cytomegalovirus-associated numbered about 160. In a later analysis, HLA-associated TCR beta chains were more clonally expanded than equally common others. The authors confirmed in vitro that three CMV-associated chains were specific for CMV antigens.

To note about this clone: Antigen: not known.

The PCR had 60 Vbeta and 13 Jbeta primers. Using immunoSEQ multiplex PCR, the repertoire was profiled, and TCRdb retains in-frame clones only, with some absent. Among some 65,000 clones, 78% were seen once, and the ten largest hold 3%. This chain connects TRBV7-2 to TRBJ1-1, with unresolved D. The receptor was derived from a girl aged 10 to 17 in good health and CMV-seropositive. Sequenced input: PBMCs. The CDR3 region has the DNA TGTGCCAGCAGCCCCCTAGGACTGTTGAACACTGAAGCTTTCTTT. Translating it yields CASSPLGLLNTEAFF.